The source of this T cell receptor (beta chain) is a study of blood T cell repertoires in COVID-19. In the study overall: Material from acute and convalescent COVID-19 was sourced from the United States, Italy and Spain.

Original handling: It was from reference gene primer amplification that nucleated cell counts were estimated. Measured with immunoSEQ multiplex PCR; TCRdb has only the in-frame clones, and not every one. That table is the source of V, J and clone size, and D and trimming were worked out from the DNA. The data show about 410,000 clones, approximately 90% seen once. Trimming shortened V by 1 base and J by 7 bases, and 7 bases separated the two germline ends. Germline assignment: CDR1 DFQATT and CDR2 SNEGSKA (reference sequence). This CDR3 has 11 residues. The sample consisted of peripheral blood. The source is a woman aged 25 to 39 with active or convalescent COVID-19. J is TRBJ1-2 and V is TRBV20-1; D unclear. The DNA for the CDR3 is TGCAGTGCTAGAGTCCAATCTGGCTACACCTTC. It codes for CSARVQSGYTF.